This T cell receptor beta chain came from a study of blood T cell repertoires in COVID-19. Study in general: The United States, Italy and Spain provided the acute and convalescent COVID-19 samples.

Per the original methods: Nucleated cell number was recorded as an estimate derived from reference gene primer amplification. Assay: immunoSEQ multiplex PCR; the TCRdb copy retains only in-frame clones and omits some. D and trimming were read from the DNA, whereas the V and J calls and clone size are those reported in that table. This table has 200,000 to 250,000 clones, roughly 85% appearing once. All enrollees were roughly 18 to 100 years old and from 25 or so US areas. Membership in each cohort depended on participant-reported clinical history. Germline V gene sequence: CDR1 KGHDR, CDR2 SFDVKD. V shed 7 bases and J shed 1 base, with 9 bases lying between them. The CDR3 is 13 residues long.

This sequence originates from a woman in her 40s with acute COVID-19. This chain uses TRBV24-1 with TRBJ1-1, with D tentatively TRBD1 (6 bases). Sequenced input: PBMCs or T cells enriched from blood (not recorded which). CDR3 bases: TGTGCCACCAGGAGGGACAAGAACACTGAAGCTTTCTTT. It yields the protein CATRRDKNTEAFF.